Below, 19 T cell receptor beta chains from the same sample are listed, as sequenced in a study of beta chain features in type 1 diabetes (dated by TCRdb to the late 2010s). Library creation used the immunoSEQ multiplex PCR assay. All of the isolated RNA was reverse transcribed with the High Capacity cDNA Reverse Transcription Kit, so expressed TCRB transcripts were sequenced. TCRdb re-hosts the immuneACCESS table, in-frame sequences only. Its copies lack some clones; in the studies checked, an unresolved V gene accounts for under half of them, and the cause for the rest is not known. The sample has roughly 300,000 clones on record, around 8.5% of them singletons. The biggest ten clones account for about 1% of the sample. Beyond this particular receptor, the publication reports: Type 1 diabetes patients showed a moderate but significant shortening of TCRB CDR3 length in all four CD4+ subsets.

These receptors' targets are unknown. The sample taken for sequencing was central memory CD4+ T cells from blood. Receptors originate from a man aged 30 to 45 with type 1 diabetes.

This clone was counted only a few times. This chain uses TRBV11-2 with TRBJ2-2; unclear D gene. The germline gives CDR1 SGHAT, CDR2 FQNNGV. V was pared by 5 bases and J by 0 bases, with 4 bases between. The CDR3 is made up of 13 amino acids. The CDR3 DNA reads as TGTGCCAGCAGCCCTACGAACACCGGGGAGCTGTTTTTT. Protein sequence: CASSPTNTGELFF.

The chain is built from TRBV5-6 and TRBJ1-2, with 7 bases identical to TRBD1. V lost 4 bases to trimming and J lost 7 bases; unmatched junction nucleotides: 10. Germline lookup yields CDR1 SGHDT and CDR2 YYEEEE. This CDR3 spans 14 amino acids. The CDR3 is CASSTLDREGGYTF. The CDR3 DNA reads TGTGCCAGCAGCACCCTCGACAGGGAGGGTGGCTACACCTTC.

A few counts support this clone. This chain connects TRBV5-1 to TRBJ2-2, with D possibly being TRBD1 (5 bases). V was pared by 2 bases and J by 4 bases, with 9 bases between. The CDR3 spans 14 residues. Germline loops: CDR1 SGHRS, CDR2 YFSETQ. The DNA of the CDR3 is TGCGCCAGCAGCTTCAGGGCTAGCACCGGGGAGCTGTTTTTT. Translating it yields CASSFRASTGELFF.

This clone was picked up a small number of times. The CDR3 region has the DNA TGCGCCAGCAGTATTCCTAATTCACCCCTCCACTTT. Its translation is CASSIPNSPLHF. The chain combines TRBV10-2 with TRBJ1-6; D remains unclear. The CDR3 is made up of 12 amino acids. CDR1 is WSHSY and CDR2 is SAAADI in the germline V gene. Trimming cost V 5 bases and J 6 bases, with 5 bases left between them.

Points on this clone: Germline is not matched at one junction end, which may reflect a read error. The rearrangement links TRBV7-7 to TRBJ2-1; 10 nucleotides align to TRBD2. The CDR3 length is 16 residues. The germline gives CDR1 SSHAT, CDR2 FNYEAQ (reference sequence). CDR3 in amino acids: CASSPGLAGVYNEQFF. CDR3 coding DNA: TGTGCTAGCAGCCCCGGGCTAGCGGGGGTGTACAATGAGCAGTTCTTC.

The rearrangement joins TRBV7-2 to TRBJ2-7; 11 bases map to TRBD2. This CDR3 comprises 14 residues. From germline, CDR1 is SGHTA and CDR2 FQGNSA. With V trimmed by 3 bases and J by 4 bases, 2 bases remained unmatched. CDR3 nucleotides: TGTGCCAGCAGCTTGAGACTAGCGGGATACGAGCAGTACTTC. Its translation is CASSLRLAGYEQYF.

This clone was counted many times. This chain uses TRBV18 with TRBJ2-4; 7 bases fit TRBD1. The CDR3 length is 12 residues. Trimming cost V 6 bases and J 7 bases; bases outside gene matches: 3. The germline V gene encodes CDR1 KGHSH and CDR2 LQKENI. The CDR3 spells CASSSDRNIQYF. The CDR3 coding sequence is TGTGCCAGCTCGTCGGACAGGAACATTCAGTACTTC.

In its sample, this clone was seen a few times. This sequence joins TRBV6-6 and TRBJ1-5; unclear D gene. Per germline, CDR1 MNHNY and CDR2 SVGAGI (reference sequence). The CDR3 contains 12 residues. The V end was cut by 2 bases, the J end by 5 bases, with 4 bases between. The CDR3: CASSYLDQPQHF. For the CDR3, the DNA is TGTGCCAGCAGTTACCTGGATCAGCCCCAGCATTTT.

This clone has ten or more counts. This chain links TRBV27 with TRBJ2-3, with D perhaps TRBD2 (7 bases). Trimming removed 1 base from V and 5 bases from J, with 13 bases in between. Germline loops: CDR1 MNHEY, CDR2 SMNVEV (reference sequence). This CDR3 has 15 residues. CDR3 bases: TGTGCCAGCAGTTTATTCGGGGGGCTGGTAGATACGCAGTATTTT. Protein product: CASSLFGGLVDTQYF.

This clone was seen more than once but under ten times. The chain carries TRBV27 and TRBJ1-4; D is uncertain. Germline lookup yields CDR1 MNHEY and CDR2 SMNVEV (reference sequence). The length of the CDR3 is 15 residues. The V and J ends lost 7 bases and 8 bases respectively, with 20 bases between them. The CDR3, as DNA: TGTGCCAGCAATCAAGGTGGCAGAGAAGGAGAAAAACTGTTTTTT. This translates into CASNQGGREGEKLFF.

This chain connects TRBV9 to TRBJ2-4, with D possibly called TRBD1 or TRBD2 (7 bases each). Germline loops: CDR1 SGDLS, CDR2 YYNGEE. V shed 1 base and J shed 2 bases, with 16 bases lying between them. The CDR3 covers 17 residues. The CDR3 sequence is CASSVSPRGGSKNIQYF. As DNA, the CDR3 is TGTGCCAGCAGCGTATCCCCCAGGGGGGGGTCCAAAAACATTCAGTACTTC.

This clone was detected only a few times. CDR3 in DNA: TGTGCCAGCAAACCTTCGGCAACCACAGATACGCAGTATTTT. Translating gives CASKPSATTDTQYF. This chain uses TRBV2 with TRBJ2-3, with no clear D. V lost 7 bases and J 2 bases, leaving 13 bases between the germline ends. The V gene's germline CDR1 is SNHLY and CDR2 FYNNEI. The CDR3 sequence is 14 residues long.

In this sample, this clone turned up many times. The genes are TRBV4-1 and TRBJ1-5; D gene uncertain. V shed 0 bases and J shed 0 bases, with 9 bases lying between them. The CDR3 contains 16 residues. Germline-derived CDR1 and CDR2 are MGHRA and YSYEKL. CDR3 sequence: CASSQDLSASNQPQHF. The CDR3 DNA reads TGCGCCAGCAGCCAAGATCTATCCGCTAGCAATCAGCCCCAGCATTTT.

DNA of the CDR3: TGTGCCAGCAGCCACTCCAGGAGCTCCTATAATTCACCCCTCCACTTT. It encodes CASSHSRSSYNSPLHF. The chain recombines TRBV11-2 with TRBJ1-6; D not resolved. Trimming took 5 bases from V and 0 from J, leaving 11 bases between them. This CDR3 has 16 residues. Germline lookup yields CDR1 SGHAT and CDR2 FQNNGV.

The rearrangement links TRBV7-2 to TRBJ2-1; 8 positions match TRBD1. CDR3 size: 15 residues. Germline CDR1 is SGHTA and CDR2 is FQGNSA. Trimming at V came to 5 bases and at J to 6 bases, leaving 9 bases not matched to a gene. CDR3 protein: CASSPTGVTGNEQFF. The CDR3 coding sequence is TGTGCCAGCAGCCCGACAGGGGTAACGGGCAATGAGCAGTTCTTC. Full variable domain (rest looked up from reference TRBV7-2 and TRBJ2-1): GAGVSQSPSNKVTEKGKDVELRCDPISGHTALYWYRQSLGQGLEFLIYFQGNSAPDKSGLPSDRFSAERTGGSVSTLTIQRTQQEDSAVYLCASSPTGVTGNEQFFGPGTRLTVL.

The chain recombines TRBV7-2 with TRBJ2-1; 12 bases agree with TRBD2. V lost 3 bases and J lost 4; bases outside the gene matches: 4. This CDR3 is 16 amino acids long. Per germline, CDR1 SGHTA and CDR2 FQGNSA. Written as DNA, the CDR3 is TGTGCCAGCAGCTTCCGACTAGCGGGGGTATACAATGAGCAGTTCTTC. Residues: CASSFRLAGVYNEQFF.

A few counts support this clone. The chain is built from TRBV6-5 and TRBJ1-1, with a weak D call TRBD1 (6 bases). V was trimmed by 5 bases and J by 0 bases, leaving 13 bases between them. Per germline, CDR1 MNHEY and CDR2 SVGAGI. CDR3 length equals 15 residues. In DNA, the CDR3 is TGTGCCAGCAGTCAAGGGGGAGGAATGAACACTGAAGCTTTCTTT. It encodes CASSQGGGMNTEAFF.

The chain joins TRBV7-2 to TRBJ2-4, with D possibly being TRBD2 (6 bases). Germline loops: CDR1 SGHTA, CDR2 FQGNSA. The CDR3 is 15 amino acids. V gave up 4 bases and J gave up 6 bases, with 16 bases separating them. CDR3 coding DNA: TGTGCCAGCAGCTCTATTTTGGGGGACTCAAACATTCAGTACTTC. It is translated as CASSSILGDSNIQYF. The full variable domain, completed using reference TRBV7-2 and TRBJ2-4, is GAGVSQSPSNKVTEKGKDVELRCDPISGHTALYWYRQSLGQGLEFLIYFQGNSAPDKSGLPSDRFSAERTGGSVSTLTIQRTQQEDSAVYLCASSSILGDSNIQYFGAGTRLSVL.

This clone was seen only a few times. V gene TRBV5-1 combines with J gene TRBJ2-1; D is unclear. The germline V gene has CDR1 SGHRS and CDR2 YFSETQ. V was cut by 2 bases and J by 6 bases, with 6 bases left in between. The CDR3 is 12 amino acids. CDR3 in DNA: TGCGCCAGCAGCTTTACGCGCAATGAGCAGTTCTTC. It translates to CASSFTRNEQFF.